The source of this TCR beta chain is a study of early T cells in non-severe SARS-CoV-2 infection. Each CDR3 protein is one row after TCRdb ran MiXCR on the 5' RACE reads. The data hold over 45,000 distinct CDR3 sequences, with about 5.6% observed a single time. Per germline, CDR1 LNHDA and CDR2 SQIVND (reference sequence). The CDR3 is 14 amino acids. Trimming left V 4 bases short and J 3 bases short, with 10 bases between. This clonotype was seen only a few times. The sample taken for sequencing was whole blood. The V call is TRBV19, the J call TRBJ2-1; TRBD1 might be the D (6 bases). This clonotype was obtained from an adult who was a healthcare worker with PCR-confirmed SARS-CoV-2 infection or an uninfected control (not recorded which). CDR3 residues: CASSRGLVYNEQFF. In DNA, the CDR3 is TGTGCCAGTAGTAGGGGGCTGGTCTACAATGAGCAGTTCTTC.